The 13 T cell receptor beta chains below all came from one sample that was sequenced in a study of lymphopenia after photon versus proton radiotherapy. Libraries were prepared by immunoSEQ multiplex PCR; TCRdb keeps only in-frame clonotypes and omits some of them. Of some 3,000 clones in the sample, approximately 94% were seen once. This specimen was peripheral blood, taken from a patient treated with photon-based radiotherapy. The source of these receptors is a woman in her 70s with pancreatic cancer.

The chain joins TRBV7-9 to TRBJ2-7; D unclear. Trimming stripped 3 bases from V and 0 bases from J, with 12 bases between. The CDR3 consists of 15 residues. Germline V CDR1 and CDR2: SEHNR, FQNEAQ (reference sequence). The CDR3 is CASSFGLDISYEQYF. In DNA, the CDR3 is TGTGCCAGCAGCTTTGGTTTAGACATCTCCTACGAGCAGTACTTC.

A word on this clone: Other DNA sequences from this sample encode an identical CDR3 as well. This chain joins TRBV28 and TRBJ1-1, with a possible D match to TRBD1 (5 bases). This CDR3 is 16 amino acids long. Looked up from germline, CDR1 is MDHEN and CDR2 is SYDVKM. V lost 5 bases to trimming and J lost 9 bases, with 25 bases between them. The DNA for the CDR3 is TGTGCCAGCAGTCCCGTGGCATGGGACGGCGAGCATAAAGCTTTCTTT. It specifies CASSPVAWDGEHKAFF. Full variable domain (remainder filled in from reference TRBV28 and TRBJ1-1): DVKVTQSSRYLVKRTGEKVFLECVQDMDHENMFWYRQDPGLGLRLIYFSYDVKMKEKGDIPEGYSVSREKKERFSLILESASTNQTSMYLCASSPVAWDGEHKAFFGQGTRLTVV.

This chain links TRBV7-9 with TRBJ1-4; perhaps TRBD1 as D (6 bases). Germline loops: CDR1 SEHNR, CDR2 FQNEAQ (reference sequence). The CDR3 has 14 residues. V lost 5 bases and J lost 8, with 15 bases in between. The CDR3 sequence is CASSVGGAGEKLFF. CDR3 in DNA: TGTGCCAGCAGCGTCGGGGGGGCAGGGGAAAAACTGTTTTTT. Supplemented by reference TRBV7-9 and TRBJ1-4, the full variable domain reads DTGVSQNPRHKITKRGQNVTFRCDPISEHNRLYWYRQTLGQGPEFLTYFQNEAQLEKSRLLSDRFSAERPKGSFSTLEIQRTEQGDSAMYLCASSVGGAGEKLFFGSGTQLSVL.

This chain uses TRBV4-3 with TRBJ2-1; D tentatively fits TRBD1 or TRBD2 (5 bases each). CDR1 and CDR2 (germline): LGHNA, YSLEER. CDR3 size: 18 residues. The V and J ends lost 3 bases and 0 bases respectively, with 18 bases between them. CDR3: CASSQVRPLGTSYNEQFF. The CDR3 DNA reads TGCGCCAGCAGCCAGGTTCGGCCCCTCGGGACCTCCTACAATGAGCAGTTCTTC.

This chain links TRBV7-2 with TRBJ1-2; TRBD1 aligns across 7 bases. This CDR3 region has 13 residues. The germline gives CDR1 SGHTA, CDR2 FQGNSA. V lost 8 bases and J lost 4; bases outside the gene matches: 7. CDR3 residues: CASGTGVGYGYTF. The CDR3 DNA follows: TGTGCCAGCGGAACAGGGGTAGGCTATGGCTACACCTTC.

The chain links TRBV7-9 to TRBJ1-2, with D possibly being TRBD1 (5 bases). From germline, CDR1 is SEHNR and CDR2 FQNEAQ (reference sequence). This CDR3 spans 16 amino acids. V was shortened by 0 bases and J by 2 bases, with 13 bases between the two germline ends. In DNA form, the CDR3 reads TGTGCCAGCAGCTTAGCCGGTGAAGGGGCGAACTATGGCTACACCTTC. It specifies CASSLAGEGANYGYTF.

CDR3 nucleotide sequence: TGTGCCAGCATCAGAGGATTCTCTGGAAACACCATATATTTT. Its protein product is CASIRGFSGNTIYF. The chain carries TRBV7-9 and TRBJ1-3; D remains unclear. The CDR3 has 14 residues. V was clipped by 7 bases and J by 0 bases, with 10 bases between them. Germline CDR1 and CDR2: SEHNR and FQNEAQ (reference sequence).

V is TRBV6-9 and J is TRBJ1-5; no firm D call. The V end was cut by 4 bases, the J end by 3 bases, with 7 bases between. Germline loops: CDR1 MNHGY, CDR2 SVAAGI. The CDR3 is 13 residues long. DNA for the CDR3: TGTGCCAGCAGTTTCTGGTCCAATCAGCCCCAGCATTTT. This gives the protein CASSFWSNQPQHF.

The CDR3 protein is CASSPWRGTDTQYF. In nucleotides, the CDR3 is TGCGCCAGCAGCCCCTGGAGAGGCACAGATACGCAGTATTTT. The V call is TRBV4-3, the J call TRBJ2-3, with D unclear. CDR1 and CDR2 (germline): LGHNA, YSLEER. This CDR3 spans 14 amino acids. Trimming took 4 bases from V and 1 from J, leaving 9 bases between them.

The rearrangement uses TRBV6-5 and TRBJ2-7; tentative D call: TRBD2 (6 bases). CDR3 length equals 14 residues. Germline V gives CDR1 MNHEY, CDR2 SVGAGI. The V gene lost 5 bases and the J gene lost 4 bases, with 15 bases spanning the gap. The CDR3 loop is CASSNAGRLYEQYF. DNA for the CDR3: TGTGCCAGCAGTAACGCGGGACGGCTGTACGAGCAGTACTTC.

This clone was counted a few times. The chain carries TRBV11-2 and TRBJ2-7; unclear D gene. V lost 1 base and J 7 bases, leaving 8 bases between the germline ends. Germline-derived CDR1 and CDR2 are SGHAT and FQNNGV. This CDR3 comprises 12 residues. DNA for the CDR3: TGTGCCAGCAGCTTAGTTCTGTGGGAGCAGTACTTC. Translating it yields CASSLVLWEQYF.

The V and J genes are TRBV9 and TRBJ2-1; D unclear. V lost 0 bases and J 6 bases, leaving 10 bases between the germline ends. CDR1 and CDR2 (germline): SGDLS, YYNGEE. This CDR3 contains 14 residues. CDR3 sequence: CASSVDGFGNEQFF. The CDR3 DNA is TGTGCCAGCAGCGTAGACGGGTTTGGCAATGAGCAGTTCTTC.

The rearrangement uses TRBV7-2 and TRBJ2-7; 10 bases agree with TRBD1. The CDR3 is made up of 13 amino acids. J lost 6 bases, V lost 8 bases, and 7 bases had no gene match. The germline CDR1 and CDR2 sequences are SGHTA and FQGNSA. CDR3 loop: CASSRDRGSEQYF. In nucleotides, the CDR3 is TGTGCCAGCTCCCGGGACAGGGGATCCGAGCAGTACTTC.